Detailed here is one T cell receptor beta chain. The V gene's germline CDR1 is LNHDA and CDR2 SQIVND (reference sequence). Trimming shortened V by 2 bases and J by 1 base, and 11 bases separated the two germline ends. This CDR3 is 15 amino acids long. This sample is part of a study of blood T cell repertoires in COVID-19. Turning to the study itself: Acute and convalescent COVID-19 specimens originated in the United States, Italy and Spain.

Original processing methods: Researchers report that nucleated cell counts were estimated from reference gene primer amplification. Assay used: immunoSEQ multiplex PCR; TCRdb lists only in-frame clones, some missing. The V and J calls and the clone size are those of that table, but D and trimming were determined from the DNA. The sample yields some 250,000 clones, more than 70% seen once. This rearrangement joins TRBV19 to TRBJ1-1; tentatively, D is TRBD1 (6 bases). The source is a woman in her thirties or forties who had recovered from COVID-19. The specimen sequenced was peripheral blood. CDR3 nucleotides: TGTGCCAGTAGTATATATGGGGGGGCGAACACTGAAGCTTTCTTT. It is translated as CASSIYGGANTEAFF.